This note documents a single T cell receptor beta chain sequence. This clonotype was picked up many times. No cognate antigen has been identified for it. The sample holds no much larger clone one base away, and base qualities are not on file. This record comes from a study of prognosis after radiotherapy for stage I lung cancer (dated by TCRdb to the early 2020s). For context, the study as a whole: Between early 2018 and early 2019, under 20 patients with stage I NSCLC were enrolled in Nanjing, China. A total of 40 or so blood samples from approximately 19 patients were sequenced, with one sample obtained before and one obtained after SBRT for each patient. This study profiled peripheral blood TCR beta repertoires from stage I NSCLC patients before and after stereotactic body radiotherapy and linked the repertoires to distant failure. The cohort comprised 10 to 15 men and six or seven women with a median age of 74.5 years, ranging from about 53 to 90 years. Image-guided IMRT or VMAT was used to deliver SBRT in 3 to 5 fractions at a biologically effective dose of at least 100 Gy. Stage I lung tumors that were newly diagnosed and primary were found in approximately 15 patients, while 4 or 5 patients had oligometastatic NSCLC after surgical resection of the primary tumor. No patient received concurrent therapy alongside SBRT. On tumor histology, around twelve patients had adenocarcinoma and several had squamous cell carcinoma. Every patient was deemed medically inoperable, around twelve because of comorbidities and roughly 7 because they refused surgery. After SBRT, distant metastases developed in about 20% of the 19 patients at a median of approximately 7 months, while the remaining 15 patients had no significant progression. Beyond this particular receptor, the publication reports: After SBRT, the number of unique TCR clones decreased (median approximately 9,100 before versus about 6,900 after; Wilcoxon paired P=0.011). No adjustment for multiple comparisons was applied to any of the reported P values. Whether the expanded TCR clones were tumor-specific was not determined. Differences in TRBV and TRBJ usage frequencies by metastasis status were reportedly observed in two V genes at baseline and in roughly ten V and two J genes after SBRT. Post-SBRT Shannon entropy and its change from baseline were lower in patients who developed distant metastases; baseline Shannon entropy was not associated with metastases. The small cohort and short follow-up limited the study, so independent validation of the findings is needed.

V is trimmed back by 3 bases and J by 3 bases, and the junction contains 8 bases that no gene match accounts for. Taken from cysteine to phenylalanine, the CDR3 has 16 residues. Just CDR3 DNA is preserved here, 48 bases in frame from base 1. Sequences MGHRA (CDR1) and YSYEKL (CDR2) are obtained from the germline V gene. All patients had node-negative disease on CT and PET/CT, and none had a history of other malignancies or had previously received chemotherapy or radiotherapy. Around 6 milliliters of peripheral venous blood were drawn into EDTA tubes at each of two time points. PBMCs were isolated by Ficoll-Paque Plus density-gradient centrifugation. Immediately after collection, samples were stored at -80 degrees C until analysis. The TCR beta CDR3 region was amplified from genomic DNA by two rounds of multiplex PCR. The first PCR round used primers specific to each TRBV and TRBJ gene, and the primer sequences were filed in Chinese patent CN105087789A. The second PCR round used universal primers. The Roche High Pure PCR Template Preparation Kit was used to extract genomic DNA from frozen PBMCs. An Illumina HiSeq 3000 was used to sequence the libraries paired-end with 151 bp reads. In the authors' own workflow: CutAdapt was used to discard raw reads that did not contain the multiplex PCR primer sequences. High-quality paired reads were merged into contigs with PEAR. MiXCR assigned TRB V, D and J gene segments to each contig by aligning to reference sequences. CDR3 sequences were clustered by base quality and sequence similarity to remove sequencing errors. Diversity was calculated as Shannon entropy divided by the natural log of the number of productive TCR sequences. To get clonality, Shannon entropy was divided by the natural log of the number of unique clonotypes, and that result was subtracted from one. Using the Youden index from ROC curves, the researchers picked the repertoire-metric cut-offs for progression-free survival, and all analyses were carried out in R 3.5.3. TCRdb reworked the public reads: Q25 trimming with fastp, MiXCR clone assembly, productive beta chains retained. Every entry covers one CDR3 protein and lists the most common genes and DNA from its rows. TCRdb, not the original authors, processed these V and J calls. The sample contains approximately 18,000 distinct CDR3 sequences, more than 15% of them found a single time. Around 40% of the sample is taken by the ten largest.

The source material was PBMCs, sampled before or after stereotactic body radiation therapy (not recorded which). The clonotype was recovered from a donor aged 50 or older with non-small cell lung cancer. The chain links TRBV4-1 with TRBJ2-3, with 8 bases in between that match TRBD2. CDR3 loop: CASSQGLGEFTDTQYF. At the DNA level, the sequence is TGCGCCAGCAGCCAGGGACTAGGGGAATTTACAGATACGCAGTATTTT.